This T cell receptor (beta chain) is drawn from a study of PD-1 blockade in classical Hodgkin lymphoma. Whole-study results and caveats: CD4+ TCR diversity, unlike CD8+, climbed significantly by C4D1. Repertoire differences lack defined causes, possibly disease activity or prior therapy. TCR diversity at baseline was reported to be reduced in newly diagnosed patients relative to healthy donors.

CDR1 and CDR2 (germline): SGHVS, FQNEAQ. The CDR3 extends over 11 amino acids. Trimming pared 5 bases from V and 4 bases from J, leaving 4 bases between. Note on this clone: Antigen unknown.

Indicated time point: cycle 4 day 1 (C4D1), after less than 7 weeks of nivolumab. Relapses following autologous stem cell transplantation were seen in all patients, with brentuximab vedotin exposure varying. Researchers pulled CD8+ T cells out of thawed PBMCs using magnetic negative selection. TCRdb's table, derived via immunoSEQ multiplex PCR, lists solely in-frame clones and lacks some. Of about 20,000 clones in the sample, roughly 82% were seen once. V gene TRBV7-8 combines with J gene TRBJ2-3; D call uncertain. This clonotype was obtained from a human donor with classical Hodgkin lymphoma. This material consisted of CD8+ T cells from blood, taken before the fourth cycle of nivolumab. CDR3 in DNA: TGTGCCAGCAGCATTTCAGATACGCAGTATTTT. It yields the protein CASSISDTQYF. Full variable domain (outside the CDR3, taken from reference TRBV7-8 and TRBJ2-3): GAGVSQSPRYKVAKRGQDVALRCDPISGHVSLFWYQQALGQGPEFLTYFQNEAQLDKSGLPSDRFFAERPEGSVSTLKIQRTQQEDSAVYLCASSISDTQYFGPGTRLTVL.